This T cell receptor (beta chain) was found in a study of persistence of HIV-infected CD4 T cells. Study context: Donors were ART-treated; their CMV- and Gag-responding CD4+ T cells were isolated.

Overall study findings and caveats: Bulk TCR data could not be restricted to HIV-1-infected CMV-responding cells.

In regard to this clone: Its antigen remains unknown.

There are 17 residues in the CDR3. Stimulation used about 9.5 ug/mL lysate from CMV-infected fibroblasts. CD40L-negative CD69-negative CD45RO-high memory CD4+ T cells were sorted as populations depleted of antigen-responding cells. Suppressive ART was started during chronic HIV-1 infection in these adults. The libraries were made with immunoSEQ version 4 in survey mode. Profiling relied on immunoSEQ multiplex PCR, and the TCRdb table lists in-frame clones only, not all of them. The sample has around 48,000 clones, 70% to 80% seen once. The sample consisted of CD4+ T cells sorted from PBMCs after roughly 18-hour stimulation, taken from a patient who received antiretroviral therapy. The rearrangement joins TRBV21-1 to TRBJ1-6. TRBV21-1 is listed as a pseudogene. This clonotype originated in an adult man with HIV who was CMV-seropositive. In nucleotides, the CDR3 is TGTGCCAGCAGCCCTCGTGGGGAAAGGTCCTATAATTCACCCCTCCACTTT. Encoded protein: CASSPRGERSYNSPLHF.